This note documents a single TCR beta chain sequence. Its target is unknown. A junction end diverges from the germline sequence, so it may reflect a read error. This sample's RNA came from whole unsorted tissue. This non-tumor lung sample came from over 3 cm beyond the tumor edge. The record originates from a study of tumor and adjacent non-tumor tissue in lung cancer. Turning to the study itself: Samples averaged about 3.8 million productive TCRbeta reads each.

Points from the study as a whole: Tumor tissue had significantly higher TCR diversity than normal lung. Tumor TCR diversity, when higher, was linked to shorter survival. Normal lung showed higher cumulative top 100 clone frequency than tumor.

The CDR3 is made up of 16 amino acids. Germline CDR1 reads ENHRY; CDR2 reads SYGVKD. The library came from three nested PCR rounds adapted from ARM-PCR protocols. MiXCR, run by TCRdb on the multiplex PCR reads, gives a single entry per CDR3 protein. The data contain 35,000 to 50,000 distinct CDR3 sequences, 60% of them singletons. V is TRBV10-3 and J is TRBJ2-1; D possibly uses TRBD1 or TRBD2 (5 bases each). This sequence was found in a man aged 50 to 60 with non-small cell lung cancer. What was sequenced was distant non-tumor lung tissue. CDR3 nucleotides: TGTGCCATCAGTGTGGGACCGGGGTATACCTACAATGAGCAATTCTTC. Protein product: CAISVGPGYTYNEQFF.